This T cell receptor beta chain was obtained from a study of T cells after posttransplantation cyclophosphamide. The germline CDR1 and CDR2 sequences are SGHRS and YFSETQ. This CDR3 is built from 15 residues. V was cut by 1 base and J by 4 bases, with 13 bases left in between. This clone was observed at least ten times. Clones were read by immunoSEQ multiplex PCR, and TCRdb kept only the in-frame ones, dropping some. Singletons are absent from the sample, which has 25,000 to 30,000 clones. The sample comprised PBMCs. The source of this sequence is a man between 45 and 60 years old in good health, CMV-negative, and a related stem cell transplant donor. This rearrangement joins TRBV5-1 to TRBJ2-3; D is perhaps TRBD2 (6 bases). The CDR3 sequence is CASSLRLGGADTQYF. In DNA, the CDR3 is TGCGCCAGCAGCTTGAGACTAGGTGGTGCAGATACGCAGTATTTT.